A selection of T cell receptor beta chains follows, all from one sample in a study of blood T cell repertoires in COVID-19. TCRdb keeps only in-frame clones here, not all; method: immunoSEQ multiplex PCR. The data contain about 220,000 clones, around 80% of them seen just once; the ten biggest clones take up roughly 6.7%. Source material: peripheral blood. These receptors originate from a woman between 70 and 85 years old with acute or convalescent COVID-19. Both conserved end residues are part of each CDR3. The D gene is left open where the match is weak. Rows give clone size only sometimes, using once, few, many, or a class for an expanded clone.

>-|TRBJ1-5|TRBV4-1|-
TGCGCCAGCAGCCAAGATGGGCGGGCCCAGCATTTT
CASSQDGRAQHF
>TRBD2|TRBJ2-3|TRBV11-2|-
TGTGCCAGCAGCTACCGACTAGCGGGGGGACACACAGATACGCAGTATTTT
CASSYRLAGGHTDTQYF
>TRBD1|TRBJ2-1|TRBV29-1|-
TGCAGCGTTGAAGAAGGACAGGGGGCTCAGGATGAGCAGTTCTTC
CSVEEGQGAQDEQFF
>-|TRBJ2-1|TRBV2|-
TGTGCCAGCAGTGCTGGGCGGCAGTTCTTC
CASSAGRQFF
>-|TRBJ2-7|TRBV5-1|-
TGCGCCAGCAGCCAGGGCTACGAGCAGTACTTC
CASSQGYEQYF
>TRBD1|TRBJ1-2|TRBV10-3|-
TGTGCCATCACCAGGACAGGGAGTGACTATGGCTACACCTTC
CAITRTGSDYGYTF
>-|TRBJ2-7|TRBV30|-
TGTGCCTGGAGTGACCCGAAACTGGCGGTCTACGAGCAGTACTTC
CAWSDPKLAVYEQYF
>-|TRBJ1-1|TRBV7-9|many
TGTGCCAGCAGCTTAGTAGTGACAGAAGCTTTCTTT
CASSLVVTEAFF
>-|TRBJ2-7|TRBV9|-
TGTGCCAGCAGCGTAGGGACTGGGGCCTACGAGCAGTACTTC
CASSVGTGAYEQYF
>-|TRBJ2-3|TRBV3-1/TRBV3-2|-
TGTGCCAGCAGCCAAGTAGGGGCCGAAGATACGCAGTATTTT
CASSQVGAEDTQYF
>TRBD1|TRBJ2-1|TRBV4-2|-
TGTGCCAGCAGCCAAGTTTTAGGACAGGGGAACAATGAGCAGTTCTTC
CASSQVLGQGNNEQFF
>-|TRBJ2-2|TRBV5-1|-
TGCGCCAGCGCGCTCCTAGCGACCGGGGAGCTGTTTTTT
CASALLATGELFF
>TRBD1|TRBJ1-5|TRBV6-5|-
TGTGCCAGCAGCAGGACAGGGGGCGGCAATCAGCCCCAGCATTTT
CASSRTGGGNQPQHF
>-|TRBJ1-4|TRBV29-1|-
TGCAGCGTTCGGGGGGGCCTGTACGAAAAACTGTTTTTT
CSVRGGLYEKLFF
>TRBD1|TRBJ2-1|TRBV6-1|-
TGTGCCAGCAGTGAAGGCCGCCGGACAGGGTATCGCAATGAGCAGTTCTTC
CASSEGRRTGYRNEQFF
>-|TRBJ2-5|TRBV30|-
TGTGCCTCGGGGAACGGGAAGACCCAGTACTTC
CASGNGKTQYF
>-|TRBJ1-2|TRBV6-5|-
TGTGCCAGCGCTGACCCGACGGGGTATGGCTACACCTTC
CASADPTGYGYTF
>-|TRBJ1-4|TRBV12-3/TRBV12-4|-
TGTGCCAGCAGTTTTCGGGGTCTTGAAAAACTGTTTTTT
CASSFRGLEKLFF
>-|TRBJ2-2|TRBV5-5|few
TGTGCCAGCAGCCAAATCGGACAGATTGGGACCGGGGAGCTGTTTTTT
CASSQIGQIGTGELFF
>TRBD1|TRBJ2-1|TRBV3-1/TRBV3-2|-
TGTGCCAGCGGACAGGGAAGTGTGGGTGAGCAGTTCTTC
CASGQGSVGEQFF
>TRBD1|TRBJ2-5|TRBV30|-
TGTGCCTGGAGTGGGGGACAGAGGGAGACCCAGTACTTC
CAWSGGQRETQYF
>-|TRBJ1-2|TRBV6-4|-
TGTGCCAGCAGTGACTCGCAGGGCTGGGGCTACACCTTC
CASSDSQGWGYTF
>-|TRBJ2-3|TRBV11-2|-
TGTGCCAGCAGCTTAGGAGGTAGGACAGATACGCAGTATTTT
CASSLGGRTDTQYF
>TRBD1|TRBJ1-5|TRBV20-1|few
TGCAGTGCTAGTGGGGGCAGGGGGTTCTGGGGCAATCAGCCCCAGCATTTT
CSASGGRGFWGNQPQHF
>-|TRBJ1-1|TRBV10-2|few
TGCGCCAGCAGAAGGAGCGAAGGCACTGAAGCTTTCTTT
CASRRSEGTEAFF
>TRBD1|TRBJ2-5|TRBV9|-
TGTGCCAGCAGCGACCCCGGGACAGGGAAAACGGAGACCCAGTACTTC
CASSDPGTGKTETQYF
>-|TRBJ2-7|TRBV7-2|-
TGTGCCAGCAGCTTATTTTCGGCGGTTACCTACGAGCAGTACTTC
CASSLFSAVTYEQYF
>-|TRBJ1-1|TRBV5-1|-
TGCGCCAGCAGCACGGGACAGAACACTGAAGCTTTCTTT
CASSTGQNTEAFF
>-|TRBJ2-5|TRBV25-1|-
TGTGCCAGCACCCGTGGAGGGTCCCAAGAGACCCAGTACTTC
CASTRGGSQETQYF
>-|TRBJ1-3|TRBV6-6|few
TGTGCCAGCACTTTAGGGGTATTTACTGGAAACACCATATATTTT
CASTLGVFTGNTIYF
>-|TRBJ1-5|TRBV6-1|once
TGTGCCAGCAGTGAATCGTCAGGATTTAGCAATCAGCCCCAGCATTTT
CASSESSGFSNQPQHF
>TRBD1|TRBJ1-1|TRBV18|few
TGTGCCAGCTCACCAAGACAGGGAGAGGGAGCTTTCTTT
CASSPRQGEGAFF
>-|TRBJ1-3|TRBV7-2|-
TGTGCCAGCAGCTCGGACTACTCTGGAAACACCATATATTTT
CASSSDYSGNTIYF
>TRBD2|TRBJ2-3|TRBV9|-
TGTGCCAGCAGCCCGCCACCAGCGGGGGTCACAGATACGCAGTATTTT
CASSPPPAGVTDTQYF
>-|TRBJ2-1|TRBV13|few
TGTGCCAGCAGACCGGTTGCCTCATACAATGAGCAGTTCTTC
CASRPVASYNEQFF
>TRBD2|TRBJ2-3|TRBV7-2|-
TGTGCCAGCAGCTCCGGGGGGGCCGGAGATACGCAGTATTTT
CASSSGGAGDTQYF
>-|TRBJ2-1|TRBV6-5|-
TGTGCCAGCAAGGTGTGGAAGGACAGTCACAATGAGCAGTTCTTC
CASKVWKDSHNEQFF
>TRBD2|TRBJ2-1|TRBV29-1|once
TGCAGCGTTGAGGCTCTAGCGGGGGCCAGAGTCTTC
CSVEALAGARVF
>-|TRBJ1-3|TRBV4-1|-
TGCGCCAGCAGCCCGGGACTGGCAGGGAACACCATATATTTT
CASSPGLAGNTIYF
>-|TRBJ1-4|TRBV3-1/TRBV3-2|-
TGTGCCAGCAGCCAAAAGGGGGACAATGAAAAACTGTTTTTT
CASSQKGDNEKLFF
>TRBD2|TRBJ2-3|TRBV6-2/TRBV6-3|-
TGTGCCAGCAGTAAGAGGACTAGCGGGGGCCCTAGCACAGATACGCAGTATTTT
CASSKRTSGGPSTDTQYF
>-|TRBJ2-2|TRBV10-2|once
TGCGCCAGCAGGGGACTTCAATCGAACACCGGGGAGCTGTTTTTT
CASRGLQSNTGELFF
>TRBD1|TRBJ2-7|TRBV29-1|-
TGCAGCGTTGAAGCCCCGGGACAGGAAGCTTACGAGCAGTACTTC
CSVEAPGQEAYEQYF
>-|TRBJ2-2|TRBV18|-
TGTGCCAGCTCACCAATCCCGGTCCCGAACACCGGGGAGCTGTTTTTT
CASSPIPVPNTGELFF
>-|TRBJ2-6|TRBV5-1|-
TGCGCCAGCAGCCCGGTGCCGTCTGGGGCCAACGTCCTGACTTTC
CASSPVPSGANVLTF
>-|TRBJ2-3|TRBV12-3/TRBV12-4|-
TGTGCCAGCAGTATCCTCCGGGATACGCAGTATTTT
CASSILRDTQYF
>TRBD1|TRBJ2-7|TRBV18|-
TGTGCCAGCTCGCTTGGGACAGCCTACGAGCAGTACTTC
CASSLGTAYEQYF
>-|TRBJ2-5|TRBV6-5|-
TGTGCCACCGCCGGGATGTGGGAGACCCAGTACTTC
CATAGMWETQYF
>TRBD2|TRBJ2-1|TRBV3-1/TRBV3-2|few
TGTGCCAGCAGCCAAGCGGGGAGGGCGGGCAATGAGCAGTTCTTC
CASSQAGRAGNEQFF
>-|TRBJ2-5|TRBV30|-
TGTGCCCAGACTAAAGGGAGCTCGGCTGGGGAGACCCAGTACTTC
CAQTKGSSAGETQYF